Included here is one TCR beta chain sequence, with context. The data originate from a study of PD-1 blockade in classical Hodgkin lymphoma. Clones were read by immunoSEQ multiplex PCR, and TCRdb kept only the in-frame ones, dropping some. The table has approximately 99,000 clones, roughly 79% seen once; the top ten hold roughly 16%. All trial patients relapsed after autologous stem cell transplantation. Sequenced here: peripheral blood mononuclear cells (PBMCs), sampled before the second cycle of nivolumab. This receptor was identified in a human donor with classical Hodgkin lymphoma.

The CDR3 is CASSMDLGRGRGETQYF. The CDR3 bases are TGTGCCAGTAGTATGGACCTGGGGAGGGGCAGAGGAGAGACCCAGTACTTC. The rearrangement links TRBV19 to TRBJ2-5, with TRBD2 matching 7 bases. This CDR3 is 17 amino acids long. After removal of 3 bases from V and 4 bases from J, the junction contained 14 bases not matched to a gene. Germline V CDR1 and CDR2: LNHDA, SQIVND (reference sequence).